The next 31 T cell receptor beta chains were all read from a single sample in a study of cytomegalovirus exposure and HLA in healthy donors. The method was immunoSEQ multiplex PCR; TCRdb's version includes in-frame clones alone and lacks a portion of them. Here the sample spans a few hundred thousand clones, approximately 80% being singletons. The material sequenced was PBMCs. These receptors were taken from a young woman in good health and CMV-seropositive.

A single count supports this clone. The chain combines TRBV5-6 with TRBJ1-4, with 9 bases fitting TRBD1. The V gene end was trimmed by 4 bases and the J gene end by 3 bases; junction bases not matched to a gene: 10. CDR1 and CDR2 from the germline V gene are SGHDT and YYEEEE. This CDR3 comprises 17 residues. CDR3 DNA sequence: TGTGCCAGCAGCGGGGGACAGGGTGGAATTGCTAATGAAAAACTGTTTTTT. It specifies CASSGGQGGIANEKLFF.

The CDR3 spells CASSQVAGSTEAFF. CDR3 nucleotides: TGTGCCAGCAGCCAAGTGGCCGGGTCCACTGAAGCTTTCTTT. The chain uses TRBV14 and TRBJ1-1, with unresolved D. The CDR3 has 14 residues. The germline V and J ends were trimmed by 1 base and 4 bases, with 10 bases remaining between them. Germline values: CDR1 SGHDN, CDR2 FVKESK.

The V call is TRBV10-3, the J call TRBJ1-2, with TRBD1 matching 8 bases. Germline assignment: CDR1 ENHRY and CDR2 SYGVKD. V dropped 4 bases and J dropped 4; count of bases not matched to a gene: 5. The CDR3 is 14 amino acids. The CDR3 DNA follows: TGTGCCATCAGTGCAGGGGGCCACCTCTATGGCTACACCTTC. Residues: CAISAGGHLYGYTF.

The rearrangement links TRBV19 to TRBJ2-1; a possible D gene is TRBD2 (5 bases). Germline V CDR1 and CDR2: LNHDA, SQIVND (reference sequence). This CDR3 region has 15 residues. Trimming left V 3 bases short and J 0 bases short, with 9 bases between. CDR3 nucleotides: TGTGCCAGTAGTATCCCTGGGAGCTCCTACAATGAGCAGTTCTTC. Translated, it gives CASSIPGSSYNEQFF. The full variable domain, completed using reference TRBV19 and TRBJ2-1, is DGGITQSPKYLFRKEGQNVTLSCEQNLNHDAMYWYRQDPGQGLRLIYYSQIVNDFQKGDIAEGYSVSREKKESFPLTVTSAQKNPTAFYLCASSIPGSSYNEQFFGPGTRLTVL.

V is TRBV30 and J is TRBJ2-1, with TRBD2 matching over 7 bases. This CDR3 contains 15 residues. Per germline, CDR1 GTSNPN and CDR2 SVGIG (reference sequence). The ends lost 0 bases at V and 5 bases at J; junction bases unmatched: 7. CDR3 nucleotides: TGTGCCTGGAGTGTACTGAAGCGGGGCGACAATGAGCAGTTCTTC. Translating gives CAWSVLKRGDNEQFF.

This clone has a handful of counts. The chain couples TRBV4-3 to TRBJ1-1; the match to TRBD1 covers 8 bases. The CDR3 is 15 amino acids. After removal of 0 bases from V and 7 bases from J, the junction contained 7 bases not matched to a gene. CDR1 and CDR2 (germline): LGHNA, YSLEER. For the CDR3, the DNA is TGCGCCAGCAGCCAAGATTGGACAGGGCGCTATGAAGCTTTCTTT. Amino acids: CASSQDWTGRYEAFF.

The chain employs TRBV5-1 and TRBJ1-1; 9 bases map to TRBD1. V lost 4 bases and J lost 4; bases outside the gene matches: 8. The CDR3 sequence is 15 residues long. Germline CDR1 and CDR2: SGHRS and YFSETQ. In DNA form, the CDR3 reads TGCGCCAGCAGCCCTAACAGGGGGCGGGTCACTGAAGCTTTCTTT. Its protein is CASSPNRGRVTEAFF.

This sequence joins TRBV9 and TRBJ2-3; D is possibly TRBD1 or TRBD2 (6 bases each). The CDR3 has 15 residues. The V end was cut by 4 bases, the J end by 4 bases, with 16 bases between. The germline V gene has CDR1 SGDLS and CDR2 YYNGEE. The CDR3 reads CASSLGGLASDTQYF. The CDR3 coding sequence is TGTGCCAGCAGCCTAGGGGGGCTGGCATCAGATACGCAGTATTTT. Full variable domain (outside the CDR3, taken from reference TRBV9 and TRBJ2-3): DSGVTQTPKHLITATGQRVTLRCSPRSGDLSVYWYQQSLDQGLQFLIQYYNGEERAKGNILERFSAQQFPDLHSELNLSSLELGDSALYFCASSLGGLASDTQYFGPGTRLTVL.

This chain links TRBV10-3 with TRBJ1-5, with 8 bases lining up with TRBD1. The CDR3 has 15 residues. From germline, CDR1 is ENHRY and CDR2 SYGVKD. V was clipped by 5 bases and J by 3 bases; unmatched bases: 6. DNA for the CDR3: TGTGCCATCAGTAGGGACAGGAGGGACAATCAGCCCCAGCATTTT. It yields the protein CAISRDRRDNQPQHF.

The J gene is TRBJ2-5, the V gene TRBV4-2, with no clear D. From germline, CDR1 is LGHNA and CDR2 YNFKEQ. This CDR3 spans 14 amino acids. V dropped 1 base and J dropped 5 bases, with 11 bases sitting between them. The CDR3 reads CASSQGVVVETQYF. CDR3 DNA: TGTGCCAGCAGCCAAGGGGTGGTGGTGGAGACCCAGTACTTC.

This clone occurred a few times. The chain recombines TRBV6-1 with TRBJ2-7, with D uncertain. In germline, CDR1 is MNHNS, CDR2 SASEGT. The CDR3 contains 10 residues. Trimming removed 8 bases from V and 2 bases from J, with 4 bases in between. The CDR3 nucleotides are TGTGCCAGCCGTACCTACGAGCAGTACTTC. Amino acids: CASRTYEQYF.

This chain connects TRBV2 to TRBJ2-3; possible D gene TRBD2, 6 bases. Germline CDR1 and CDR2: SNHLY and FYNNEI. The length of the CDR3 is 14 residues. V was trimmed by 11 bases and J by 0 bases, leaving 15 bases between them. The CDR3: CAGRQGTSTDTQYF. The CDR3 nucleotides read TGTGCCGGTCGACAAGGGACTAGCACAGATACGCAGTATTTT.

The gene calls are TRBV5-1 and TRBJ1-1; 8 nucleotides match TRBD1. J lost 2 bases, V lost 5 bases, and 5 bases had no gene match. The CDR3 totals 14 residues. Per the germline V gene, CDR1 is SGHRS and CDR2 is YFSETQ. CDR3 nucleotide sequence: TGCGCCAGCAGACGGACAGGGCGAAACACTGAAGCTTTCTTT. Residues: CASRRTGRNTEAFF.

This rearrangement joins TRBV2 to TRBJ1-1; 7 nucleotides align to TRBD1. Germline lookup yields CDR1 SNHLY and CDR2 FYNNEI. This CDR3 spans 12 amino acids. With 11 bases clipped from V and 4 bases from J, the junction kept 7 bases outside the gene matches. Here the CDR3 DNA reads TGTGCCGGAAGGGACAGCCTCACTGAAGCTTTCTTT. Translating gives CAGRDSLTEAFF.

This sequence joins TRBV11-3 and TRBJ1-5; no definite D call. This CDR3 is built from 16 residues. Germline V CDR1 and CDR2: SGHNT, YENEEA. Trimming took off 1 base at V and 4 bases at J, with 14 bases between the two ends. The CDR3 protein is CASSLVYHPMNQPQHF. The CDR3 DNA reads as TGTGCCAGCAGCTTAGTATACCACCCCATGAATCAGCCCCAGCATTTT.

The V and J genes are TRBV5-1 and TRBJ2-1; 9 nucleotides agree with TRBD2. This CDR3 is built from 15 residues. With 0 bases clipped from V and 5 bases from J, the junction kept 3 bases outside the gene matches. Germline CDR1 SGHRS, CDR2 YFSETQ. In DNA form, the CDR3 reads TGCGCCAGCAGCTTGGGCGGGAGGGCCCACAATGAGCAGTTCTTC. This codes for CASSLGGRAHNEQFF.

The rearrangement uses TRBV6-5 and TRBJ2-5, with 9 bases identical to TRBD2. The ends lost 6 bases at V and 4 bases at J; junction bases unmatched: 3. The CDR3 covers 13 residues. The germline V gene encodes CDR1 MNHEY and CDR2 SVGAGI. The DNA for the CDR3 is TGTGCCAGCAGACCTAGCGGGGTAGAGACCCAGTACTTC. Its protein is CASRPSGVETQYF.

J is TRBJ1-1 and V is TRBV30; D possibly corresponds to TRBD1 (5 bases). CDR1 is GTSNPN, CDR2 SVGIG, per germline (reference sequence). Trimming pared 5 bases from V and 0 bases from J, leaving 10 bases between. The CDR3 loop spans 13 amino acids. CDR3 in DNA: TGTGCCTGGGGGGGGAGCTTGAACACTGAAGCTTTCTTT. Residues: CAWGGSLNTEAFF.

This clone was seen only a few times. The chain recombines TRBV6-5 with TRBJ1-2; 8 positions match TRBD1. The ends lost 6 bases at V and 4 bases at J; junction bases unmatched: 4. The CDR3 is 13 residues long. Germline assignment: CDR1 MNHEY and CDR2 SVGAGI. The CDR3 DNA sequence: TGTGCCAGCAGATGGACAGGGAGCTATGGCTACACCTTC. It codes for CASRWTGSYGYTF.

The V call is TRBV6-6, the J call TRBJ1-2; D possibly corresponds to TRBD1 (6 bases). The CDR3 length is 14 residues. Trimming shortened V by 0 bases and J by 4 bases, and 9 bases separated the two germline ends. Germline CDR1 MNHNY, CDR2 SVGAGI (reference sequence). DNA for the CDR3: TGTGCCAGCAGTTACTCAGGACAGAGCTATGGCTACACCTTC. Protein: CASSYSGQSYGYTF.

The chain couples TRBV19 to TRBJ2-7; tentative D call: TRBD2 (5 bases). Germline CDR1 is LNHDA and CDR2 is SQIVND (reference sequence). This CDR3 has 15 residues. Trimming pared 5 bases from V and 0 bases from J, leaving 14 bases between. For the CDR3, the DNA is TGTGCCAGTAGTTCCTCTAGCACTGGCTCCTACGAGCAGTACTTC. Encoded protein: CASSSSSTGSYEQYF.

The rearrangement links TRBV5-1 to TRBJ1-1; D gene unclear. Trimming shortened V by 4 bases and J by 5 bases, and 21 bases separated the two germline ends. The CDR3 contains 16 residues. Germline V gives CDR1 SGHRS, CDR2 YFSETQ. The CDR3: CASSPGLNLPRTEAFF. The CDR3 DNA follows: TGCGCCAGCAGCCCGGGCCTAAATCTTCCGAGGACTGAAGCTTTCTTT.

The gene calls are TRBV18 and TRBJ2-7; D possibly matches TRBD1 or TRBD2 (5 bases each). V lost 3 bases and J lost 5, with 11 bases in between. The V gene's germline CDR1 is KGHSH and CDR2 LQKENI. This CDR3 is 13 amino acids long. The CDR3 sequence is CASSPGRTDEQYF. DNA for the CDR3: TGTGCCAGCTCACCGGGACGCACGGACGAGCAGTACTTC.

In this sample, this clone turned up once. CDR3 in DNA: TGTGCCAGCAGGGCGGGACTAGCGGGATCCTACGAGCAGTACTTC. Amino acid sequence: CASRAGLAGSYEQYF. The chain carries TRBV2 and TRBJ2-7; 13 nucleotides agree with TRBD2. From germline, CDR1 is SNHLY and CDR2 FYNNEI. CDR3 length: 15 residues. V shed 6 bases, J shed 1 base, and the junction held 3 bases outside the gene matches. Together with reference TRBV2 and TRBJ2-7, the CDR3 gives the full variable domain: EPEVTQTPSHQVTQMGQEVILRCVPISNHLYFYWYRQILGQKVEFLVSFYNNEISEKSEIFDDQFSVERPDGSNFTLKIRSTKLEDSAMYFCASRAGLAGSYEQYFGPGTRLTVT.

This clone was seen more than once but under ten times. The chain employs TRBV6-5 and TRBJ1-5, with D maybe TRBD1 (5 bases). Trimming took 5 bases from V and 7 from J, leaving 12 bases between them. Germline V gives CDR1 MNHEY, CDR2 SVGAGI. This CDR3 is built from 13 residues. CDR3: CASSPRRGQPQHF. Here the CDR3 DNA reads TGTGCCAGCAGTCCTCGGAGGGGCCAGCCCCAGCATTTT.

The chain recombines TRBV4-1 with TRBJ1-1; unclear D gene. CDR3 length: 16 amino acids. The germline V gene has CDR1 MGHRA and CDR2 YSYEKL. The germline V and J ends were trimmed by 3 bases and 0 bases, with 14 bases remaining between them. This CDR3 is CASSHDGSTVNTEAFF. The DNA of the CDR3 is TGCGCCAGCAGCCATGATGGGTCGACGGTGAACACTGAAGCTTTCTTT.

This clone was recorded once. This chain connects TRBV27 to TRBJ2-7; 10 bases match TRBD2. Per the germline V gene, CDR1 is MNHEY and CDR2 is SMNVEV (reference sequence). V shed 3 bases and J 5 bases; nucleotides not matched to a gene: 7. This CDR3 has 15 residues. CDR3 nucleotide sequence: TGTGCCAGCAGTTTGAAAGCGGGAGGGTTAAACGAGCAGTACTTC. Amino acid sequence: CASSLKAGGLNEQYF.

The table lists this clone with many counts. The rearrangement joins TRBV7-3 to TRBJ2-1; D uncertain. From germline, CDR1 is SGHTA and CDR2 FQGTGA. CDR3 size: 16 residues. V was pared by 4 bases and J by 0 bases, with 13 bases between. The CDR3 protein is CASSSRVTSSYNEQFF. In DNA, the CDR3 is TGTGCCAGCAGCTCTCGAGTCACCAGCTCCTACAATGAGCAGTTCTTC.

This clone appeared once. Other DNA sequences in the sample encode the same CDR3. This chain's CDR3 is CASSGDTGELFF. The CDR3 coding sequence is TGTGCCAGCAGTGGTGACACCGGGGAGCTGTTTTTT. This chain connects TRBV2 to TRBJ2-2, with D hard to call. Per germline, CDR1 SNHLY and CDR2 FYNNEI. V was clipped by 4 bases and J by 3 bases, with 3 bases between them. CDR3 length: 12 residues.

The rearrangement joins TRBV29-1 to TRBJ2-7, with 7 nucleotides matching TRBD1. The CDR3 sequence is 12 residues long. Per germline, CDR1 SQVTM and CDR2 ANQGSEA. Germline trimming cut 3 bases from V and 5 bases from J; bases unmatched to any gene: 4. CDR3 nucleotides: TGCAGCGTTGAGCTGACAGGGAACGAGCAGTACTTC. It specifies CSVELTGNEQYF.

This rearrangement joins TRBV29-1 to TRBJ2-3; the match to TRBD2 covers 7 bases. The V segment lost 4 bases and the J segment 2 bases; nucleotides outside the gene matches: 3. In germline, CDR1 is SQVTM, CDR2 ANQGSEA. There are 13 residues in the CDR3. CDR3 DNA sequence: TGCAGCGTTGTAGCGGGTACCACAGATACGCAGTATTTT. Protein: CSVVAGTTDTQYF.